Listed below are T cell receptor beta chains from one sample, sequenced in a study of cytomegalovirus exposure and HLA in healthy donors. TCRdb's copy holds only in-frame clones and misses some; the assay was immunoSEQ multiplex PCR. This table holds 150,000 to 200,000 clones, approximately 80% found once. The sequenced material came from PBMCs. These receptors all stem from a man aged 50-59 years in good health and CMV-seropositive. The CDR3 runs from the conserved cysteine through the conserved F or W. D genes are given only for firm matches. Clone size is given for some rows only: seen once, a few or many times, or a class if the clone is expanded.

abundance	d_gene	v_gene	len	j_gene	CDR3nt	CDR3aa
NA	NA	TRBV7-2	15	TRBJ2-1	TGTGCCAGCAGCTTAGCCACAGGGGGGGTCAATGAGCAGTTCTTC	CASSLATGGVNEQFF
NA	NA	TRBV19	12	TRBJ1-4	TGTGCCAGTAGAAGGCGGGATGAAAAACTGTTTTTT	CASRRRDEKLFF
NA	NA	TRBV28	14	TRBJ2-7	TGTGCCAGCAGCCCTAATCCCCCTCCCTACGAGCAGTACTTC	CASSPNPPPYEQYF
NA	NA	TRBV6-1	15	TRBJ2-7	TGTGCCAGCAGTGAACCGAGGGGGGGCATTAATCAGCAGTACTTC	CASSEPRGGINQQYF
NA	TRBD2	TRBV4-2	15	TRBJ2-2	TGTGCCAGCAGCCAACGAGCGGGGGGCACCGGGGAGCTGTTTTTT	CASSQRAGGTGELFF
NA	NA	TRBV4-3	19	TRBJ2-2	TGCGCCAGCAGCCAAGCTTTAACAGGGTCGGCCTTCCTCACCGGGGAGCTGTTTTTT	CASSQALTGSAFLTGELFF
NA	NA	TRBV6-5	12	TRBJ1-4	TGTGCCAGCAGTTACTCTACCGGTTTACTGTTTTTT	CASSYSTGLLFF
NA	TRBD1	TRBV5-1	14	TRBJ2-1	TGCGCCAGCAGCTTAGGACAGGGGCACAATGAGCAGTTCTTC	CASSLGQGHNEQFF
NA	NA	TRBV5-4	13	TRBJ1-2	TGTGCCAGCAGCCTCGGACAAGACTATGGCTACACCTTC	CASSLGQDYGYTF
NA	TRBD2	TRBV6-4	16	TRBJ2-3	TGTGCCAGCAGTGCATCTAGCGGGGCCCTCACAGATACGCAGTATTTT	CASSASSGALTDTQYF
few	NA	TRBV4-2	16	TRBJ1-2	TGTGCCAGCAGCCAAGAGGCAGGGCTCGCTACGTATGGCTACACCTTC	CASSQEAGLATYGYTF
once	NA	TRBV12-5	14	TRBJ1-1	TGTGCTAGTGGTTTGTTGGTGGGGAGGGATGAAGCTTTCTTT	CASGLLVGRDEAFF
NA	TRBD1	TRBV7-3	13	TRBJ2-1	TGTGCCAGCAGCAAACTGGACAGGGGGGATCAGTTCTTC	CASSKLDRGDQFF
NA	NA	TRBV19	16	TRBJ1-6	TGTGCCAGTAGTAATGGGCCGTGGCAGGCTAATTCACCCCTCCACTTT	CASSNGPWQANSPLHF
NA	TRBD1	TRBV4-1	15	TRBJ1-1	TGCGCCAGCAGCCGGAGCGGACAGGAGAACACTGAAGCTTTCTTT	CASSRSGQENTEAFF
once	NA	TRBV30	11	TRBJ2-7	TGTGCCTGGAGGCAGGGTTACGAGCAGTACTTC	CAWRQGYEQYF
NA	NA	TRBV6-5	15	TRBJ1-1	TGTGCCAGCAGTTACTCGAGGCAAATGAACACTGAAGCTTTCTTT	CASSYSRQMNTEAFF
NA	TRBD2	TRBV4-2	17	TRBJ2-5	TGTGCCAGCAGCCAAGGGACTAGCGGGGGGGCCCCAGAGACCCAGTACTTC	CASSQGTSGGAPETQYF
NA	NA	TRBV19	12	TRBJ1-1	TGTGCCAGTATGGGTTTTCAGGCTGAAGCTTTCTTT	CASMGFQAEAFF
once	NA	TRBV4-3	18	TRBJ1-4	TGCGCCAGCAGCCAGGCCGTTCTCGGAGGCCCAACTAATGAAAAACTGTTTTTT	CASSQAVLGGPTNEKLFF
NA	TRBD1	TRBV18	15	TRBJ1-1	TGTGCCAGTTCACCAACCAAGGGGGCTGGCACTGAAGCTTTCTTT	CASSPTKGAGTEAFF
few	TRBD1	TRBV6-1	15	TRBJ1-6	TGTGCCAGCAGTGCCGGGACAGGGGAAGCTTCACCCCTCCACTTT	CASSAGTGEASPLHF
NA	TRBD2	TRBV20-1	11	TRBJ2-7	TGCAGTGCTGGACTAGACTACGAGCAGTACTTC	CSAGLDYEQYF
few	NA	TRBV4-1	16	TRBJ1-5	TGCGCCAGCAGCCAAGAAGCTCTCGGGGGCAATCAGCCCCAGCATTTT	CASSQEALGGNQPQHF
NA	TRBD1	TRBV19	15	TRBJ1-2	TGTGCCAGTAGTATAGCGAGACAGGGGAACTATGGCTACACCTTC	CASSIARQGNYGYTF
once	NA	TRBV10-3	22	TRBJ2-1	TGTGCCATCAGTGGAGGAGCCCGACCAGCACAGGGAATCGGAAGCTCCTACAATGAGCAGTTCTTC	CAISGGARPAQGIGSSYNEQFF
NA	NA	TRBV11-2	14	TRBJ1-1	TGTGCCAGCAGCTTAGATCGGGGAACAGCCGAAGCTTTCTTT	CASSLDRGTAEAFF
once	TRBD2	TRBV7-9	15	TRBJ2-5	TGTGCCAGCAGCATACCACTAGCGGGGGGGCCCACCCAGTACTTC	CASSIPLAGGPTQYF
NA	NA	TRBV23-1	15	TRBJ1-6	TGCGCCAGCAGTCAATCTGAGGGTAGTAATTCACCCCTCCACTTT	CASSQSEGSNSPLHF
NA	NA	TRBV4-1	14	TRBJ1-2	TGCGCCAGCAGCCAAGCGGGATGGTACTATGGCTACACCTTC	CASSQAGWYYGYTF
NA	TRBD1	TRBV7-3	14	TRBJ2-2	TGTGCCAGCAGCGGACAGGGGAACACCGGGGAGCTGTTTTTT	CASSGQGNTGELFF
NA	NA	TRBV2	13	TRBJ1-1	TGTGCCAGCAGTATGGGAGAGAACACTGAAGCTTTCTTT	CASSMGENTEAFF
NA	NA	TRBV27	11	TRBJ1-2	TGTGCCAGCAGTGAGGGTGATGGCTACACCTTC	CASSEGDGYTF
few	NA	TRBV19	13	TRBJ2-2	TGTGCCAGTAGTGGGCGCTACACCGGGGAGCTGTTTTTT	CASSGRYTGELFF
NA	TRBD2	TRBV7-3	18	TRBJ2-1	TGTGCCAGCAGCTTAATCCTAGCGGGGGAAGGATCCTACAATGAGCAGTTCTTC	CASSLILAGEGSYNEQFF
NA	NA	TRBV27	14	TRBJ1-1	TGTGCCAGCAGCCCGATAGGCCCCGTACGGGGAGCTTTCTTT	CASSPIGPVRGAFF
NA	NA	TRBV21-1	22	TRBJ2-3	TGTGCCAGCAGCGACAGAACGTGGAGACAGGGGGTTTCTACAATTAGCACAGATACGCAGTATTTT	CASSDRTWRQGVSTISTDTQYF
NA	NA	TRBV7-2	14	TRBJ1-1	TGTGCCAGCAGCTTAAGGGGCGAGAACACTGAAGCTTTCTTT	CASSLRGENTEAFF
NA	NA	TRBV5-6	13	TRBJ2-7	TGTGCCAGCAGCGCCGGGATTGTCTACGAGCAGTACTTC	CASSAGIVYEQYF
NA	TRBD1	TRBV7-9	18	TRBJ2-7	TGTGCCAGCAGCTTAGGGTCGACAGGGGCTAGTAGGACCTACGAGCAGTACTTC	CASSLGSTGASRTYEQYF
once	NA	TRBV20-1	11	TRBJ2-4	TGCAGTGCCTGTGGAGTCAACATTCAGTACTTC	CSACGVNIQYF